A selection of T cell receptor beta chains follows, all from one sample in a study of blood T cells in healthy people across ages. TCRdb re-derived calls from the 5' RACE reads in MiXCR, one entry per CDR3 protein. This repertoire shows fewer than 1,000,000 distinct CDR3 sequences, 35% to 60% found once; its top ten account for 18%. The sequenced sample consisted of blood. Receptor source: a man of 80 years or more in good health. The conserved cysteine and the conserved F or W are not part of the CDR3 here. The order of the fields is J gene, V gene, D gene, CDR3 protein. The D gene is left open where the match is weak.

>TRBJ2-1|TRBV4-1|TRBD1
VSSQAGGNEQF
>TRBJ2-4|TRBV20-1|TRBD2
SARDPVAGGHIQY
>TRBJ2-1|TRBV7-8|-
ASSQHGTAGF
>TRBJ1-2|TRBV12-3/TRBV12-4|TRBD1
ASSSDRGSGNYGYT
>TRBJ2-7|TRBV29-1|TRBD2
SVEDSSGSSYEQY
>TRBJ2-5|TRBV11-2|TRBD1
ASSPGQGRVGKETQY
>-|TRBV10-3|-
AIRGAAGEQY
>TRBJ1-5|TRBV3-1|-
ASSRGRSNQPQH
>TRBJ1-2|TRBV10-2|TRBD1
ASSGPRQGAFVGYGYT
>TRBJ2-1|TRBV7-3|TRBD2
ASSLRPSGYNEQF
>TRBJ2-1|TRBV30|-
AWSDSENEQF
>TRBJ2-5|TRBV7-2|TRBD2
ASSSLGTSGRETQY
>TRBJ1-2|TRBV5-1|-
AGSENVGYGYT
>TRBJ1-2|TRBV20-1|-
SARRPASIGYT
>TRBJ2-5|TRBV24-1|-
ATSDPTGTGVETQY
>TRBJ2-7|TRBV6-2/TRBV6-3|TRBD2
ASRLTSGTTYEQY
>TRBJ2-5|TRBV6-6|TRBD1
ASSRGTGLYNEQY
>TRBJ2-3|TRBV9|-
ASSVAGAPTDTQY
>TRBJ1-2|TRBV4-2|-
ASSQDSGTSANYGYT
>TRBJ1-2|TRBV12-3/TRBV12-4|-
ASSSPRGTGGDGYT
>TRBJ1-4|TRBV10-3|-
AISRGPNEKLF
>TRBJ2-1|TRBV20-1|TRBD2
SAVAGTGDNEQF
>TRBJ2-1|TRBV5-1|-
ASSLGPQNNEQF